Presented here are 19 T cell receptor beta chains from one specimen sequenced in a study of patients and donors after allogeneic stem cell transplantation. Via MiXCR, TCRdb re-called the RT-PCR reads, giving one row per CDR3 protein. Here the sample spans some 230,000 distinct CDR3 sequences, approximately 14% being singletons. The sequenced material came from blood, either unsorted or a sorted T cell fraction (not recorded which). Receptor source: a human donor who was either an allogeneic HSCT recipient or a stem cell or donor lymphocyte infusion donor (not recorded which). It is not recorded whose cells these are; they may come from a transplant donor.

This chain joins TRBV6-6 and TRBJ2-1; TRBD2 matches at 10 bases. The trim removed 7 bases at V and 7 bases at J, leaving 4 bases unmatched. The CDR3 is 13 amino acids. Germline CDR1 MNHNY, CDR2 SVGAGI (reference sequence). This CDR3 reads CASKLAGENEQFF. The CDR3 DNA reads as TGTGCCAGCAAGCTAGCGGGGGAAAATGAGCAGTTCTTC.

V and J are TRBV15 and TRBJ2-1, with 7 bases aligning to TRBD2. Looked up from germline, CDR1 is LNHNV and CDR2 is YYDKDF (reference sequence). Trimming cost V 5 bases and J 8 bases; bases outside gene matches: 9. The CDR3 length is 14 residues. The CDR3 sequence: CATSPPGTTYEQFF. The CDR3 nucleotides are TGTGCCACCAGCCCCCCCGGGACTACATATGAGCAGTTCTTC. Together with reference TRBV15 and TRBJ2-1, the CDR3 gives the full variable domain: DAMVIQNPRYQVTQFGKPVTLSCSQTLNHNVMYWYQQKSSQAPKLLFHYYDKDFNNEADTPDNFQSRRPNTSFCFLDIRSPGLGDTAMYLCATSPPGTTYEQFFGPGTRLTVL.

In this sample, this clonotype turned up once. This sequence joins TRBV7-3 and TRBJ2-5, with a possible D match to TRBD2 (6 bases). Trimming left V 0 bases short and J 3 bases short, with 8 bases between. The CDR3 spans 14 residues. CDR1 is SGHTA and CDR2 is FQGTGA in the germline V gene. The CDR3, as DNA: TGTGCCAGCAGCTTAACATCGGGGGAAGAGACCCAGTACTTC. This translates into CASSLTSGEETQYF.

This clonotype was recorded at least ten times. This chain uses TRBV29-1 with TRBJ1-1; D not resolved. The germline V and J ends were trimmed by 4 bases and 1 base, with 13 bases remaining between them. CDR1 and CDR2 (germline): SQVTM, ANQGSEA. CDR3 length: 14 residues. As DNA, the CDR3 is TGCAGCGTTGGGGTTGTGGCCGGGAACACTGAAGCTTTCTTT. Its translation: CSVGVVAGNTEAFF.

A note on this clonotype: A read error may produce the germline difference seen at one junction end. The chain uses TRBV6-1 and TRBJ2-7; D is tentatively TRBD1 or TRBD2 (5 bases each). The CDR3 extends over 13 amino acids. Looked up from germline, CDR1 is MNHNS and CDR2 is SASEGT. CDR3 amino acids: CASRESGGYEQYF. The CDR3 DNA reads as TGTGCCAGCCGTGAGAGTGGGGGCTACGAGCAGTACTTC.

In this sample, this clonotype turned up a few times. The chain has TRBV6-2 or TRBV6-3 and TRBJ1-6; no clear D gene. The germline gives CDR1 MNHEY, CDR2 SVGEGT. CDR3 length: 13 residues. With 4 bases removed from V and 7 bases from J, the gap between germline ends came to 8 bases. This CDR3 reads CASSFGTNSPLHF. CDR3 coding DNA: TGTGCCAGCAGTTTTGGAACGAATTCACCCCTCCACTTT.

This clonotype was observed a few times. The chain combines TRBV5-1 with TRBJ2-3, with D perhaps matching TRBD2 (6 bases). CDR1 and CDR2 from the germline V gene are SGHRS and YFSETQ. The V gene lost 0 bases and the J gene lost 5 bases, with 10 bases spanning the gap. This CDR3 is 14 amino acids long. Here the CDR3 DNA reads TGCGCCAGCAGCTTGGCCGTGGGAGGAGATACGCAGTATTTT. It translates to CASSLAVGGDTQYF.

The chain joins TRBV5-1 to TRBJ1-6; D unresolved. Germline V gene lookup returns CDR1 SGHRS and CDR2 YFSETQ. This CDR3 is built from 15 residues. V dropped 0 bases and J dropped 6 bases, with 10 bases sitting between them. The CDR3 is CASSLVPGFNSPLHF. The CDR3 region has the DNA TGCGCCAGCAGCTTGGTTCCGGGATTTAATTCACCCCTCCACTTT. The entire variable domain, with the rest obtained from reference TRBV5-1 and TRBJ1-6, is as follows: KAGVTQTPRYLIKTRGQQVTLSCSPISGHRSVSWYQQTPGQGLQFLFEYFSETQRNKGNFPGRFSGRQFSNSRSEMNVSTLELGDSALYLCASSLVPGFNSPLHFGNGTRLTVT.

At least ten counts were recorded for this clonotype. This rearrangement joins TRBV29-1 to TRBJ1-1; D remains unclear. The V end lost 4 bases, the J end lost 2 bases, and 11 bases lay between the germline ends. CDR1 and CDR2 from the germline V gene are SQVTM and ANQGSEA. The CDR3 is made up of 13 amino acids. The CDR3 bases are TGCAGCGTTGGGGATACACCCAACACTGAAGCTTTCTTT. It encodes CSVGDTPNTEAFF.

This clonotype was counted many times. The chain combines TRBV25-1 with TRBJ2-1; 11 bases fit TRBD2. Germline V gives CDR1 MGHDK, CDR2 SYGVNS. With 5 bases clipped from V and 2 bases from J, the junction kept 5 bases outside the gene matches. The length of the CDR3 is 16 residues. The CDR3 bases are TGTGCCAGCAGTACTAGCGGGGGCCCTACCTACAATGAGCAGTTCTTC. Protein sequence: CASSTSGGPTYNEQFF.

This clonotype was detected many times. The gene calls are TRBV11-3 and TRBJ2-1, with 11 bases matching TRBD1. This CDR3 contains 14 residues. Germline V CDR1 and CDR2: SGHNT, YENEEA. J lost 7 bases, V lost 6 bases, and 5 bases had no gene match. The CDR3 here is CASSPRDRGNEQFF. CDR3 DNA sequence: TGTGCCAGCAGTCCCCGGGACAGGGGGAATGAGCAGTTCTTC. Full variable domain (outside the CDR3, taken from reference TRBV11-3 and TRBJ2-1): EAGVVQSPRYKIIEKKQPVAFWCNPISGHNTLYWYLQNLGQGPELLIRYENEEAVDDSQLPKDRFSAERLKGVDSTLKIQPAELGDSAVYLCASSPRDRGNEQFFGPGTRLTVL.

The chain is built from TRBV10-3 and TRBJ2-5, with 9 bases lining up with TRBD2. After removal of 6 bases from V and 0 bases from J, the junction contained 8 bases not matched to a gene. This CDR3 is 16 amino acids long. Germline V gives CDR1 ENHRY, CDR2 SYGVKD. The CDR3 nucleotides read TGTGCCATCAGCTTAGGGCCTAGCGGGAACCAAGAGACCCAGTACTTC. Translating gives CAISLGPSGNQETQYF.

The chain has TRBV9 and TRBJ1-1, with TRBD1 as a possible D gene (6 bases). CDR1 is SGDLS, CDR2 YYNGEE, per germline. V lost 3 bases, J lost 4 bases, and 19 bases lay in between. The CDR3 loop spans 16 amino acids. The CDR3 DNA reads TGTGCCAGCAGCGGGGGCGGGGGCCCCGGAGGCACTGAAGCTTTCTTT. Translated, it gives CASSGGGGPGGTEAFF. The complete variable domain, with remaining parts taken from reference TRBV9 and TRBJ1-1, reads DSGVTQTPKHLITATGQRVTLRCSPRSGDLSVYWYQQSLDQGLQFLIQYYNGEERAKGNILERFSAQQFPDLHSELNLSSLELGDSALYFCASSGGGGPGGTEAFFGQGTRLTVV.

V usage is TRBV13 and J usage is TRBJ2-1, with a weak D call TRBD2 (6 bases). Deletions cut 5 bases from V and 0 bases from J, with 14 bases between. Germline V gives CDR1 PRHDT, CDR2 FYEKMQ (reference sequence). There are 16 residues in the CDR3. The DNA of the CDR3 is TGTGCCAGCAGCCACTCGGCGGGAAGCTCCTACAATGAGCAGTTCTTC. It translates to CASSHSAGSSYNEQFF.

This clonotype was seen many times. The CDR3 region is CSARRGAGELFF. The CDR3 DNA sequence: TGCAGTGCTAGAAGGGGGGCCGGGGAGCTGTTTTTT. This rearrangement joins TRBV20-1 to TRBJ2-2, with D possibly called TRBD1 or TRBD2 (6 bases each). Trimming took 2 bases from V and 6 from J, leaving 7 bases between them. Germline values: CDR1 DFQATT, CDR2 SNEGSKA (reference sequence). The CDR3 extends over 12 amino acids.

Ten or more counts support this clonotype. The chain's CDR3 is CASSEQGVQPQHF. The CDR3 DNA is TGTGCCAGCTCCGAACAGGGAGTTCAGCCCCAGCATTTT. V usage is TRBV18 and J usage is TRBJ1-5; TRBD1 is a possible D gene (6 bases). The CDR3 extends over 13 amino acids. The ends were cut back, 6 bases at V and 6 bases at J, with 12 bases in the middle. Germline CDR1 is KGHSH and CDR2 is LQKENI.

V and J are TRBV6-5 and TRBJ2-2; no reliable D call. The CDR3 runs to 16 residues. Germline loops: CDR1 MNHEY, CDR2 SVGAGI. Deletions cut 2 bases from V and 1 base from J, with 11 bases between. In DNA, the CDR3 is TGTGCCAGCAGTTACCGGACGAACTGGAACACCGGGGAGCTGTTTTTT. Protein product: CASSYRTNWNTGELFF.

The chain links TRBV19 to TRBJ2-5, with TRBD2 matching 7 bases. Per germline, CDR1 LNHDA and CDR2 SQIVND (reference sequence). V gave up 5 bases and J gave up 3 bases; unmatched junction bases: 3. The CDR3 is 13 residues long. The CDR3 sequence: CASSVAGEETQYF. Written as DNA, the CDR3 is TGTGCCAGTAGTGTGGCGGGAGAAGAGACCCAGTACTTC. The full variable domain, with the rest looked up from reference TRBV19 and TRBJ2-5, is DGGITQSPKYLFRKEGQNVTLSCEQNLNHDAMYWYRQDPGQGLRLIYYSQIVNDFQKGDIAEGYSVSREKKESFPLTVTSAQKNPTAFYLCASSVAGEETQYFGPGTRLLVL.

This clonotype occurred many times. The chain is built from TRBV14 and TRBJ2-3, with D possibly being TRBD1 or TRBD2 (5 bases each). This CDR3 spans 17 amino acids. Germline V CDR1 and CDR2: SGHDN, FVKESK. V lost 5 bases and J lost 2, with 20 bases in between. The CDR3 reads CASSGRHAGTITDTQYF. CDR3 sequence (DNA): TGTGCCAGCAGCGGCCGGCATGCCGGGACCATCACAGATACGCAGTATTTT.